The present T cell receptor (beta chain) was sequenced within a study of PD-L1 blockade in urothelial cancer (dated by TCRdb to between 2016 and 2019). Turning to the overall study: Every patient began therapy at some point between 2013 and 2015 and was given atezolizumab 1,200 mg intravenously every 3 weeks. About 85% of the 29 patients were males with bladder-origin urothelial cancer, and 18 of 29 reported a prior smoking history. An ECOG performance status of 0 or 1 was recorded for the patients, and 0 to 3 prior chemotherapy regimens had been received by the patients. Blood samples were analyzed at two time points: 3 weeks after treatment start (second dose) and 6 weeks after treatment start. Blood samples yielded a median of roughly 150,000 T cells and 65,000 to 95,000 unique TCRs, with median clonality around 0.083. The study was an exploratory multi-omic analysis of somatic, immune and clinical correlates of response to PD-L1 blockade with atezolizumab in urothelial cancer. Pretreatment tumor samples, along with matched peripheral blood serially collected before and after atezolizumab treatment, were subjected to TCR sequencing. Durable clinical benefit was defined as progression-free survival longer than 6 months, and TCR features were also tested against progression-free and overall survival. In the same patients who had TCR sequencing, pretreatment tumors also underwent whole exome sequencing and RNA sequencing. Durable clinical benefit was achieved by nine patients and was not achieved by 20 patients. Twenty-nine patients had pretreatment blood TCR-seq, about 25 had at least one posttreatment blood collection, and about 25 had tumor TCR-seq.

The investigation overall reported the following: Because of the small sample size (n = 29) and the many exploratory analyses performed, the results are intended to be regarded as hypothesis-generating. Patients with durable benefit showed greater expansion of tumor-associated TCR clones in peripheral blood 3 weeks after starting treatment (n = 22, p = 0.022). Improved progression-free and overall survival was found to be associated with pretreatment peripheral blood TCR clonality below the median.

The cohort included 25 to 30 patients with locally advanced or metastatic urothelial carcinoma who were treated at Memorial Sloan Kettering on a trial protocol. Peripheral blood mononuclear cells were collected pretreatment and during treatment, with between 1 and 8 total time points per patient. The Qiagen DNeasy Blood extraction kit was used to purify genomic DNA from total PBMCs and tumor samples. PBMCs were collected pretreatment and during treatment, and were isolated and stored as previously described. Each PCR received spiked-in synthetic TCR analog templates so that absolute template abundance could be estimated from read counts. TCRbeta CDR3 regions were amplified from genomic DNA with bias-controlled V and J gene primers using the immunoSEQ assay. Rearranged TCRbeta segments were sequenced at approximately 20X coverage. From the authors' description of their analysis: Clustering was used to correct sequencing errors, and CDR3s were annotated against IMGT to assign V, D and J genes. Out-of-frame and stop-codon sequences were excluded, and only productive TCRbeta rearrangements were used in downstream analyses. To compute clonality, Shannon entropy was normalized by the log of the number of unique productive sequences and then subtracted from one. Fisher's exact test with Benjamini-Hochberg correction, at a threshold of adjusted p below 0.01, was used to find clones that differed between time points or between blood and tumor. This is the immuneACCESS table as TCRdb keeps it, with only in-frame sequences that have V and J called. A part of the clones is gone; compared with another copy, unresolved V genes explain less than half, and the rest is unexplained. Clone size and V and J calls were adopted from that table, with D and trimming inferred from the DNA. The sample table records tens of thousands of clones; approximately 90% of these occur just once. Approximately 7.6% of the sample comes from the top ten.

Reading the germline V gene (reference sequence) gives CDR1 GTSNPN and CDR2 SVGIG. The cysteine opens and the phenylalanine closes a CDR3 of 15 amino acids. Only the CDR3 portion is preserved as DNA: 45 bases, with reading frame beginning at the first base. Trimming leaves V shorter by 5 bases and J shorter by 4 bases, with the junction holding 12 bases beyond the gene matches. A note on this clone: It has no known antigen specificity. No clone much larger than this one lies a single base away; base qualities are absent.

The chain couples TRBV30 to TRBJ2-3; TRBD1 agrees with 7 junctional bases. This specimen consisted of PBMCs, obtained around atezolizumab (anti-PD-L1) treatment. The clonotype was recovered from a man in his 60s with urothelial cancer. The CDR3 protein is CAWASEGADSDTQYF. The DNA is TGTGCCTGGGCCTCAGAGGGGGCTGACTCAGATACGCAGTATTTT.